Here is one T cell receptor (beta chain) with its context. The antigen is undetermined. CD45RO-negative, CCR7-selected cells formed the naive CD8 fraction, which excluded terminally differentiated effector memory CD45RA+ cells. Donors, without exception, were Caucasian adults residing in Nashville, Tennessee. Per the original data handling: Owing to the provision of junction-only sequences devoid of quality scores by immunoSEQ, filtering differed. TCRdb's copy holds only in-frame clones and misses some; the assay was immunoSEQ multiplex PCR. The D gene and trimming were derived from the DNA, and the V and J assignments and clone size from that table. The sample lists 560,000 or so clones, approximately 96% occurring once. This sample was included in a study of shared clonotypes between healthy human individuals. There are 14 residues in the CDR3. The J segment lost 2 bases and the V segment lost 6 bases, leaving 4 bases of the junction unmatched. Germline lookup yields CDR1 SGHVS and CDR2 FQNEAQ.

Study-wide findings and caveats: Naive CD4 clonotype sharing across several donors was around 5.5%. It was anticipated that sequencing depth would influence how many clonotypes donors shared.

Sequenced input: naive CD8+ T cells sorted from blood. This chain joins TRBV7-8 and TRBJ1-3; TRBD1 aligns across 7 bases. This receptor was taken from a woman in her thirties in good health. For the CDR3, the DNA is TGTGCCAGCAGTTCCGACAGGGCTGGAAACACCATATATTTT. It encodes CASSSDRAGNTIYF.